What follows is one T cell receptor (beta chain) and its context. What it binds is not known. Every TCR cDNA molecule carried a tag that served as a unique molecular identifier. In TCRdb, the 5' RACE reads were re-called with MiXCR into one record per CDR3 protein. The sample lists 95,000 to 130,000 distinct CDR3 sequences, approximately 12% occurring once. This specimen comes from a study of spatial heterogeneity in lung cancer. Overall study results and limits: Follow-up blood showed ubiquitous expanded tumor TCRs less than blood at resection did.

Described time point: blood at routine non-recurrence follow-up after resection. Whole RNA was taken from tumor, nontumor lung or frozen PBMC; it was then sequenced unsorted. The sequences come from PBMCs, collected at follow-up. The sequence was collected from a male donor with early-stage non-small cell lung cancer.

CDR3 region: CASSRAERTDTQYF. The CDR3 DNA sequence: TGTGCCAGCAGTCGAGCGGAACGCACAGATACGCAGTATTTT. V is TRBV6-2 or TRBV6-3 and J is TRBJ2-3; tentatively, D is TRBD2 (5 bases). Trimming took off 5 bases at V and 1 base at J, with 10 bases between the two ends. This CDR3 has 14 amino acids. CDR1 MNHEY and CDR2 SVGEGT come from the germline V gene.